These 23 T cell receptor beta chains came from one sample sequenced in a study of CD8+CD57+ T cells in acquired aplastic anemia. The use of genomic DNA as template underpinned the TCR beta VDJ and CDR3 profiling. TCRdb re-called the reads through MiXCR, storing one row per CDR3 protein. Here the sample spans about 170,000 distinct CDR3 sequences, roughly 48% being singletons. The material sequenced was sorted CD4+, CD8+, or CD8+CD57+ T cells (not recorded which) from PBMCs. The receptors were sampled from a human donor in good health.

At least ten counts were recorded for this clonotype. The V and J genes are TRBV12-1 and TRBJ2-7; the tabulated D call, TRBD1, remains unverified against the DNA. TRBV12-1 is reported as a pseudogene. The CDR3 runs to 15 residues. The chain's CDR3 is CASSFWRGHSYEQYF. The CDR3 region has the DNA TGTGCCAGCAGCTTTTGGCGGGGGCACTCCTACGAGCAGTACTTC.

The chain is built from TRBV10-3 and TRBJ1-2, with D unclear. Trimming took 3 bases from V and 4 from J, leaving 12 bases between them. CDR1 is ENHRY and CDR2 is SYGVKD in the germline V gene. The CDR3 is 14 residues long. CDR3 DNA: TGTGCCATCAGTGAAGAGACGGACCGCTATGGCTACACCTTC. Its protein is CAISEETDRYGYTF.

There are a few counts of this clonotype. This chain uses TRBV6-2 or TRBV6-3 with TRBJ2-2; D ambiguous. Germline CDR1 and CDR2: MNHEY and SVGEGT. V shed 7 bases and J shed 6 bases, with 18 bases lying between them. The CDR3 is 15 residues long. CDR3 sequence (DNA): TGTGCCAGCACCCTAGGGCTAGTCGAGGCCGGGGAGCTGTTTTTT. This encodes CASTLGLVEAGELFF.

DNA of the CDR3: TGTGCCAGCAGGCGTGGGGTCGCCTACGAGCAGTACTTC. Protein product: CASRRGVAYEQYF. This rearrangement joins TRBV25-1 to TRBJ2-7; D gene ambiguous. Germline CDR1 and CDR2: MGHDK and SYGVNS. The V end was cut by 6 bases, the J end by 2 bases, with 11 bases between. There are 13 residues in the CDR3.

The chain uses TRBV9 and TRBJ2-7; 8 bases are shared with TRBD1. The CDR3 has 14 amino acids. Per the germline V gene, CDR1 is SGDLS and CDR2 is YYNGEE. V shed 4 bases and J 7 bases; nucleotides not matched to a gene: 10. CDR3 sequence (DNA): TGTGCCAGCAGCCGGGACAGGAGGTTGGGGGAGCAGTACTTC. It specifies CASSRDRRLGEQYF.

This clonotype was detected ten times or more. This rearrangement joins TRBV6-4 to TRBJ1-1, with D hard to call. CDR3 size: 13 residues. V dropped 3 bases and J dropped 2 bases, with 7 bases sitting between them. The germline CDR1 and CDR2 sequences are MRHNA and SNTAGT. The CDR3 DNA sequence: TGTGCCAGCAGTGAACAGAGAAACACTGAAGCTTTCTTT. This sequence encodes CASSEQRNTEAFF.

The chain recombines TRBV10-2 with TRBJ1-6, with TRBD1 as a possible D gene (6 bases). Trimming removed 8 bases at V and 13 bases at J, with 18 bases between. Germline values: CDR1 WSHSY, CDR2 SAAADI. This CDR3 comprises 13 residues. CDR3 nucleotide sequence: TGCGCCAGCGGGGGGCAGGCGGTATTCCCCCTCCACTTT. Translated: CASGGQAVFPLHF.

This clonotype was detected only a few times. This may be a read error: a much more frequent sequence differs by one nucleotide. This CDR3 is missing its conserved last phenylalanine or tryptophan, likely due to a read error. The J gene is TRBJ2-7, the V gene TRBV15; D remains ambiguous. This CDR3 has 15 residues. Trimming left V 0 bases short and J 1 base short, with 10 bases between. CDR1 LNHNV and CDR2 YYDKDF come from the germline V gene (reference sequence). Here the CDR3 reads CATSRDGSPSYEQYL. CDR3 coding DNA: TGTGCCACCAGCAGAGATGGTTCCCCGTCCTACGAGCAGTACTTA.

This clonotype was found many times. Sequence at one end of the junction differs from germline and may be a read error. The CDR3 coding sequence is TGTGCCGCCAGCGAGATAGAGAACTATGGCTACACCTTC. This codes for CAASEIENYGYTF. The genes are TRBV15 and TRBJ1-2, with D unclear. CDR3 length equals 13 residues. Per germline, CDR1 LNHNV and CDR2 YYDKDF (reference sequence).

This clonotype was picked up many times. The chain employs TRBV9 and TRBJ1-1, with D possibly being TRBD1 (6 bases). Trimming removed 0 bases from V and 5 bases from J, with 11 bases in between. This CDR3 is 14 amino acids long. Germline V gene sequence: CDR1 SGDLS, CDR2 YYNGEE. The CDR3 loop reads CASSVGGGPTEAFF. The DNA for the CDR3 is TGTGCCAGCAGCGTAGGTGGGGGGCCTACTGAAGCTTTCTTT. The complete variable domain, with remaining parts taken from reference TRBV9 and TRBJ1-1, reads DSGVTQTPKHLITATGQRVTLRCSPRSGDLSVYWYQQSLDQGLQFLIQYYNGEERAKGNILERFSAQQFPDLHSELNLSSLELGDSALYFCASSVGGGPTEAFFGQGTRLTVV.

This clonotype was seen only a few times. The chain combines TRBV7-9 with TRBJ2-5; 8 nucleotides line up with TRBD2. V was clipped by 0 bases and J by 2 bases; unmatched bases: 2. The CDR3 has 15 residues. Looked up from germline, CDR1 is SEHNR and CDR2 is FQNEAQ (reference sequence). The CDR3 DNA follows: TGTGCCAGCAGCTTAGCCGGCGGGAGGCAAGAGACCCAGTACTTC. It translates to CASSLAGGRQETQYF.

V gene TRBV15 combines with J gene TRBJ2-5; D is undetermined. Germline values: CDR1 LNHNV, CDR2 YYDKDF (reference sequence). Trimming stripped 3 bases from V and 2 bases from J, with 13 bases between. This CDR3 has 15 amino acids. Here the CDR3 DNA reads TGTGCCACCAGCAGGGTAAAGGGCAGACAAGAGACCCAGTACTTC. Its translation is CATSRVKGRQETQYF.

The chain uses TRBV3-1 and TRBJ2-5; a weak D match, TRBD1 (6 bases). The germline V gene encodes CDR1 LGHDT and CDR2 YNNKEL (reference sequence). The CDR3 runs 14 residues. The V end was cut by 2 bases, the J end by 2 bases, with 9 bases between. CDR3 residues: CASSQNRVQETQYF. Written as DNA, the CDR3 is TGTGCCAGCAGCCAAAACAGGGTTCAAGAGACCCAGTACTTC.

This clonotype occurred a few times. The chain is built from TRBV5-5 and TRBJ1-1; 10 bases line up with TRBD1. Germline loops: CDR1 SGHKS, CDR2 YYEKEE (reference sequence). The CDR3 consists of 16 residues. The ends lost 0 bases at V and 5 bases at J; junction bases unmatched: 7. The CDR3 here is CASSLGQGAESTEAFF. The CDR3 DNA sequence: TGTGCCAGCAGCTTGGGACAGGGGGCGGAAAGTACTGAAGCTTTCTTT.

Ten or more counts support this clonotype. V gene TRBV5-1 combines with J gene TRBJ2-1; the D call may be TRBD1 or TRBD2 (5 bases each). Per germline, CDR1 SGHRS and CDR2 YFSETQ. V lost 4 bases and J lost 1, with 15 bases in between. There are 16 residues in the CDR3. CDR3 amino acids: CASSPVVGTSYNEQFF. The CDR3 DNA reads as TGCGCCAGCAGCCCGGTCGTAGGGACGTCCTACAATGAGCAGTTCTTC.

Ten or more counts support this clonotype. The rearrangement joins TRBV2 to TRBJ2-7; D is unclear. This CDR3 contains 14 residues. Trimming left V 3 bases short and J 2 bases short, with 11 bases between. The germline V gene has CDR1 SNHLY and CDR2 FYNNEI. CDR3 protein: CASSEQQSAYEQYF. As DNA, the CDR3 is TGTGCCAGCAGTGAGCAACAGTCAGCCTACGAGCAGTACTTC.

The chain employs TRBV4-1 and TRBJ2-5, with D perhaps matching TRBD2 (6 bases). This CDR3 region has 15 residues. Germline CDR1 reads MGHRA; CDR2 reads YSYEKL. V shed 0 bases and J shed 5 bases, with 13 bases lying between them. The CDR3 DNA reads TGCGCCAGCAGCCAAGATCGTCTAGCGAGGGAGACCCAGTACTTC. Residues: CASSQDRLARETQYF.

The V and J genes are TRBV24-1 and TRBJ2-2; possibly TRBD1 or TRBD2 for D (5 bases each). The CDR3 extends over 15 amino acids. The germline CDR1 and CDR2 sequences are KGHDR and SFDVKD. Trimming took off 4 bases at V and 4 bases at J, with 12 bases between the two ends. CDR3 bases: TGTGCCACCAGTGAGACGGGGCGCTTCACCGGGGAGCTGTTTTTT. Residues: CATSETGRFTGELFF.

This clonotype was counted ten times or more. The chain is built from TRBV7-3 and TRBJ1-1; possibly TRBD1 for D (5 bases). Trimming removed 0 bases at V and 1 base at J, with 15 bases between. Germline loops: CDR1 SGHTA, CDR2 FQGTGA. CDR3 length: 17 amino acids. CDR3 in amino acids: CASSLTAGLNRNTEAFF. Written as DNA, the CDR3 is TGTGCCAGCAGCTTAACGGCAGGGCTAAATAGGAACACTGAAGCTTTCTTT.

This chain uses TRBV6-5 with TRBJ1-3; 9 bases are a match to TRBD1. Germline lookup yields CDR1 MNHEY and CDR2 SVGAGI. V was pared by 0 bases and J by 1 base, with 1 base of the junction left unmatched. The CDR3 extends over 16 amino acids. Written as DNA, the CDR3 is TGTGCCAGCAGTTACTCGGGACAGGGTTCTGGAAACACCATATATTTT. Translating it yields CASSYSGQGSGNTIYF.

In the case of this clonotype: Given a much more abundant clone one base away, this may be a read error. The chain's CDR3 is CAGSQDVGTPEKPGSYEQYF. The CDR3 nucleotides are TGCGCCGGCAGCCAAGATGTAGGGACACCAGAGAAACCGGGCTCCTACGAGCAGTACTTC. The chain has TRBV4-1 and TRBJ2-7, with TRBD1 as a possible D gene (6 bases). CDR1 and CDR2 from the germline V gene are MGHRA and YSYEKL. There are 20 residues in the CDR3.

This chain joins TRBV7-6 and TRBJ1-6; D remains unclear. V was pared by 1 base and J by 12 bases, with 13 bases between. The CDR3 contains 14 residues. Per germline, CDR1 SGHVS and CDR2 FNYEAQ. In nucleotides, the CDR3 is TGTGCCAGCAGCTTAGAAGGGTTGTTAGAACCCCTCCACTTT. Its translation: CASSLEGLLEPLHF.

The J gene is TRBJ1-5, the V gene TRBV29-1, with no clear D. The germline CDR1 and CDR2 sequences are SQVTM and ANQGSEA. V was clipped by 3 bases and J by 2 bases, with 17 bases between them. This CDR3 has 16 residues. DNA of the CDR3: TGCAGCGTTGATGGAGGCCATTTTGAGGGCAATCAGCCCCAGCATTTT. This gives the protein CSVDGGHFEGNQPQHF. The variable domain in full, with the rest retrieved from reference TRBV29-1 and TRBJ1-5, is SAVISQKPSRDICQRGTSLTIQCQVDSQVTMMFWYRQQPGQSLTLIATANQGSEATYESGFVIDKFPISRPNLTFSTLTVSNMSPEDSSIYLCSVDGGHFEGNQPQHFGDGTRLSIL.